What follows are 7 T cell receptor beta chains derived from one specimen sequenced in a study of early T cells in non-severe SARS-CoV-2 infection. TCRdb passed the 5' RACE reads through MiXCR, listing each CDR3 protein once. In the table there are about 58,000 distinct CDR3 sequences, around 12% of which are singletons. Sequencing used whole blood, obtained at baseline. The receptors were gathered from an adult who was a healthcare worker with PCR-confirmed SARS-CoV-2 infection or an uninfected control (not recorded which). The donor label of this sample is uncertain.

This clonotype was detected many times. This chain connects TRBV12-3 or TRBV12-4 to TRBJ1-5; possible D gene TRBD1, 6 bases. The CDR3 is 15 amino acids. V dropped 0 bases and J dropped 6 bases, with 12 bases sitting between them. The CDR3 nucleotides read TGTGCCAGCAGTTTAGCGGGAGAGGGGGTTCAGCCCCAGCATTTT. Translated: CASSLAGEGVQPQHF.

V is TRBV25-1 and J is TRBJ2-1, with D perhaps being TRBD1 or TRBD2 (5 bases each). Per germline, CDR1 MGHDK and CDR2 SYGVNS. V was cut by 1 base and J by 10 bases, with 11 bases left in between. CDR3 length: 13 residues. The CDR3 DNA reads TGTGCCAGCAGTGAATTTGGGGGAGACGAGCAGTTCTTC. It codes for CASSEFGGDEQFF.

Of note for this clonotype: Compared with germline, one end of the junction differs, possibly owing to a read error. This chain uses TRBV5-6 with TRBJ2-5, with 7 positions matching TRBD2. This CDR3 is built from 17 residues. Germline V lookup: CDR1 SGHDT, CDR2 YYEEEE. CDR3: CASSPPWGRGGQGTQYF. CDR3 nucleotides: TGTGCCAGCAGCCCTCCATGGGGTCGGGGAGGGCAAGGGACCCAGTACTTC.

This clonotype was counted only a few times. The rearrangement uses TRBV20-1 and TRBJ1-4, with D unclear. From germline, CDR1 is DFQATT and CDR2 SNEGSKA (reference sequence). Trimming shortened V by 2 bases and J by 4 bases, and 11 bases separated the two germline ends. The CDR3 consists of 14 residues. For the CDR3, the DNA is TGCAGTGCTAGACCAGACGGGTTTAATGAAAAACTGTTTTTT. It specifies CSARPDGFNEKLFF.

The chain is built from TRBV5-1 and TRBJ2-7, with D perhaps TRBD2 (6 bases). Trimming took off 0 bases at V and 6 bases at J, with 10 bases between the two ends. There are 13 residues in the CDR3. Germline V gene sequence: CDR1 SGHRS, CDR2 YFSETQ. CDR3 DNA: TGCGCCAGCAGCTTGGGGCAGGGAGGCGAGCAGTACGTC. As protein: CASSLGQGGEQYV.

The J gene is TRBJ1-5, the V gene TRBV20-1; 7 bases line up with TRBD1. The CDR3 extends over 14 amino acids. J lost 7 bases, V lost 6 bases, and 12 bases had no gene match. Germline CDR1 DFQATT, CDR2 SNEGSKA (reference sequence). The CDR3 sequence: CSALKTGFGQPQHF. The DNA for the CDR3 is TGCAGTGCCTTAAAGACAGGGTTTGGGCAGCCCCAGCATTTT.

This clonotype appeared many times. The CDR3 DNA follows: TGTGCCAGCAGTGAAGCGCTTCAGGACAGGGCGGATGAAAAACTGTTTTTT. Its translation is CASSEALQDRADEKLFF. The gene calls are TRBV6-1 and TRBJ1-4; 8 bases line up with TRBD1. Germline loops: CDR1 MNHNS, CDR2 SASEGT. Trimming took 0 bases from V and 6 from J; bases not matched to a gene: 9. The CDR3 is made up of 17 amino acids.